Below, one T cell receptor (beta chain) is given with its context. In the original processing: Researchers report that nucleated cell counts were estimated from reference gene primer amplification. Generated by immunoSEQ multiplex PCR, the TCRdb table keeps only in-frame clones and is missing some. V, J and clone size are taken as reported in that table, and D and trimming were inferred from the DNA itself. There are approximately 240,000 clones in the sample; more than 65% occur only once, and around 3.6% lies in the top ten. These data belong to a study of blood T cell repertoires in COVID-19. Study at large: In each case, the material was cDNA or gDNA derived from T cells, B-cell-depleted T cells, or PBMCs.

The V and J ends lost 2 bases and 10 bases respectively, with 10 bases between them. The CDR3 sequence is 12 residues long. CDR1 and CDR2 from the germline V gene are SGHNT and YYREEE (reference sequence). Sequencing used peripheral blood. The receptor was derived from a woman between 40 and 50 years old with active or convalescent COVID-19. The chain combines TRBV5-4 with TRBJ2-1; unclear D gene. In nucleotides, the CDR3 is TGTGCCAGCAGCTTTAAGCCTTCCGAGCAGTTCTTC. Its protein product is CASSFKPSEQFF.